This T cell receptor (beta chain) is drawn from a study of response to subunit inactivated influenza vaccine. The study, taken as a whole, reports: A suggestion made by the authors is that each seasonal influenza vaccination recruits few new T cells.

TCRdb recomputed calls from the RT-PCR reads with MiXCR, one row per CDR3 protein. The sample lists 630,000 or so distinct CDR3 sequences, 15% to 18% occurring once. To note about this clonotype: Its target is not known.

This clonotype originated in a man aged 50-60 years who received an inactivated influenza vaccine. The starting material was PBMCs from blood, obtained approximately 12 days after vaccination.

In nucleotides, the CDR3 is TGTGCCAGCAGCTCATACGCGGGAGTTGAGACCCAGTACTTC. Residues: CASSSYAGVETQYF. The chain uses TRBV7-8 and TRBJ2-5; 7 nucleotides line up with TRBD2. V lost 4 bases and J lost 5; bases outside the gene matches: 7. The CDR3 extends over 14 amino acids. Per germline, CDR1 SGHVS and CDR2 FQNEAQ.